This T cell receptor (beta chain) originates from a study of radiotherapy plus CTLA-4 blockade in lung cancer. At the level of the study: With approximately 33% of patients having disease control, objective responses were seen in 15% to 20%.

Looked up from germline, CDR1 is KGHSH and CDR2 is LQKENI. With 2 bases removed from V and 5 bases from J, the gap between germline ends came to 13 bases. This CDR3 spans 14 amino acids. Lung cancer patients with chemo-refractory metastatic non-small-cell disease were given focal radiation plus CTLA-4 blockade with ipilimumab. General study results and limits: Subsequent to radiotherapy plus ipilimumab, tumor-derived TCR clones underwent expansion in blood.

This clone was recorded only once. Its antigen is not identified. Libraries were prepared by immunoSEQ multiplex PCR; TCRdb keeps only in-frame clonotypes and omits some of them. The sample consists of 35,000 to 45,000 clones, over 55% of them appearing once. This sequence joins TRBV18 and TRBJ2-7; weak D call: TRBD1 (5 bases). The source is a human donor with non-small cell lung cancer who had stable disease on radiotherapy plus ipilimumab. Material: peripheral blood, obtained from a patient treated with radiotherapy plus ipilimumab. The DNA of the CDR3 is TGTGCCAGCTCACCAGTAGGGAAGGGGCACGAGCAGTACTTC. This sequence encodes CASSPVGKGHEQYF. Full variable domain (rest looked up from reference TRBV18 and TRBJ2-7): NAGVMQNPRHLVRRRGQEARLRCSPMKGHSHVYWYRQLPEEGLKFMVYLQKENIIDESGMPKERFSAEFPKEGPSILRIQQVVRGDSAAYFCASSPVGKGHEQYFGPGTRLTVT.